This T cell receptor (beta chain) was observed in a study of control samples from healthy donors and cancer patients. Sequenced by immunoSEQ multiplex PCR; TCRdb stores in-frame clones only, minus some. In the table there are about 79,000 clones, over 85% of which are singletons. This CDR3 spans 13 amino acids. V was clipped by 4 bases and J by 9 bases, with 16 bases between them. Germline CDR1 and CDR2: SQVTM and ANQGSEA. Material for sequencing was PBMCs. The V gene is TRBV29-1, the J gene TRBJ2-1; TRBD2 might be the D (5 bases). This sequence originates from a woman aged 40-49 years with lung cancer. The chain's CDR3 is CSVVAILNAEQFF. CDR3 sequence (DNA): TGCAGCGTTGTAGCGATCCTTAATGCTGAGCAGTTCTTC.